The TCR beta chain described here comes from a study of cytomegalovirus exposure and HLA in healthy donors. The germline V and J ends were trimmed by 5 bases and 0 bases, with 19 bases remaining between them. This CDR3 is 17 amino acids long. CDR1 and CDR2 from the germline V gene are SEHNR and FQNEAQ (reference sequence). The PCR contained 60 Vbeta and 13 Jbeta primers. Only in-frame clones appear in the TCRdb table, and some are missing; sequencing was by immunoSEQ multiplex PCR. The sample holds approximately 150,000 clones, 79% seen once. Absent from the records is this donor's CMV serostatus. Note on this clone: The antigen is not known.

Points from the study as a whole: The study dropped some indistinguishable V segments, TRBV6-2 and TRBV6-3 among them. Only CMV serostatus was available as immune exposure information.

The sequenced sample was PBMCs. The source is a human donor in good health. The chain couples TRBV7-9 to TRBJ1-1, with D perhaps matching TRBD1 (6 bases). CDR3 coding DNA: TGTGCCAGCAGCGCAACCAGTATAAGGGGGTTGAACACTGAAGCTTTCTTT. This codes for CASSATSIRGLNTEAFF.